This record concerns one T cell receptor beta chain sequence. This clone was observed once. It lacks a known antigen. Base qualities were left out, and no much larger clone turns up one base away. The sample comes from a study of cytomegalovirus exposure and HLA in healthy donors (dated by TCRdb to the late 2010s). About the study as a whole: A later analysis indicated that the 90 to 150 validation repertoires were generated on the platform also employed for the 600 to 750 repertoires of the first cohort. To predict cytomegalovirus infection status, the study combined high-throughput TCR immunosequencing, statistical association of individual TCRs with disease status, and machine learning. The study was designed to test whether signatures of past pathogen exposure could be identified by cataloging public T cell receptors. In addition to the first cohort of around 670 subjects, a separate validation cohort of 130 or so different subjects was used.

Results the study describes overall, beyond this receptor: According to the authors, the approach could potentially be generalized to other disease states and immunological phenotypes. Cytomegalovirus status was reported to be diagnosed by the classifier with high specificity and sensitivity in both the original and validation cohorts. The study listed 150 to 200 TCR beta chains as associated with cytomegalovirus. While some public TCRs were present in many individuals, most TCR sequences turned up only very rarely across donors. All 120 or so repertoires were used to score co-occurrence in the validation cohort in a later analysis, because that analysis had no HLA typing for the cohort. A later analysis found that TCRs clustered in the first cohort also tended to co-occur in the roughly 120 validation repertoires, with approximately 94% of cluster scores above 0. A few of the identified cytomegalovirus-associated TCR beta chains were confirmed in vitro to be specific for cytomegalovirus antigens.

V trim: 4 bases; J trim: 2 bases; unmatched bases: 10. In the germline V gene, CDR1 corresponds to SGHRS and CDR2 to YFSETQ. The CDR3 starts with the cysteine, ends with the phenylalanine, and has 16 residues. CDR3 DNA is the only sequence kept; it has 48 bases, read in frame from the first base. The library was obtained by the immunoSEQ multiplex PCR assay. In the original analysis: A statistical classification framework was built to diagnose cytomegalovirus status from the catalog of TCR beta chain sequences. TCRdb stores this immuneACCESS table with in-frame sequences only. Part of the clones is absent; in the studies checked, under half of the shortfall reflects unresolved V genes, and no reason is known for the rest. That table furnishes V, J and clone size, whereas the DNA furnished D and trimming. The sample records 150,000 to 200,000 clones, 80% to 85% of which are singletons. About 10% of the sample rests with the top ten.

The donors were included in the validation cohort of 90 to 150 subjects, a group kept apart from the roughly 730-subject first cohort. The sample was PBMCs. This receptor chain uses TRBV5-1 and TRBJ2-3; TRBD2 aligns with 7 central bases. This clonotype was sampled from a man aged 30 to 45 in good health and CMV-seropositive. The DNA is TGCGCCAGCAGCGCCCTATCTAGCGGTTACACAGATACGCAGTATTTT. It encodes CASSALSSGYTDTQYF.